The rows below give T cell receptor beta chains drawn from one sample of a study of beta chain features in type 1 diabetes. The data were produced by immunoSEQ multiplex PCR, yet TCRdb's version contains in-frame clones alone and is incomplete. The sample includes some 660,000 clones, over 11% of them seen just once. Sequencing was performed on naive CD4+ T cells from blood. The receptor set was obtained from a man in his late teens or twenties with type 1 diabetes. The CDR3 runs from the conserved cysteine through the conserved F or W. D genes are given only for firm matches. Clone sizes are given selectively: once, few, many, or a class where the clone is expanded.

j_call: TRBJ1-5; clone_size: few; v_call: TRBV19; d_call: .; cdr3_nt: TGTGCCAGTAGTATTCCGGGGCAGGGGCCGGGTCAGCCCCAGCATTTT; cdr3_aa: CASSIPGQGPGQPQHF
j_call: TRBJ1-2; clone_size: .; v_call: TRBV7-9; d_call: .; cdr3_nt: TGTGCCAGCAGCTTAGAGATAGGCTACACCTTC; cdr3_aa: CASSLEIGYTF
j_call: TRBJ2-1; clone_size: .; v_call: TRBV11-3; d_call: TRBD2; cdr3_nt: TGTGCCAGCAGCTTCGAAACTAGCGGTTCCTACAATGAGCAGTTCTTC; cdr3_aa: CASSFETSGSYNEQFF
j_call: TRBJ1-2; clone_size: .; v_call: TRBV2; d_call: .; cdr3_nt: TGTGCCAGCAGTCTTTCAGACCCCGGTCATGGCTACACCTTC; cdr3_aa: CASSLSDPGHGYTF
j_call: TRBJ2-2; clone_size: few; v_call: TRBV30; d_call: .; cdr3_nt: TGTGCCTGGAGCTTAAAGGCCGGGGAGCTGTTTTTT; cdr3_aa: CAWSLKAGELFF
j_call: TRBJ2-7; clone_size: .; v_call: TRBV30; d_call: .; cdr3_nt: TGTGCCTGGAGTGTATTGCCTTGGCAGGGAGCCTACGAGCAGTACTTC; cdr3_aa: CAWSVLPWQGAYEQYF
j_call: TRBJ2-3; clone_size: .; v_call: TRBV7-9; d_call: .; cdr3_nt: TGTGCCAGCAGCTTAATGGCAGGGGAAGGAGATACGCAGTATTTT; cdr3_aa: CASSLMAGEGDTQYF
j_call: TRBJ2-1; clone_size: .; v_call: TRBV7-3; d_call: TRBD2; cdr3_nt: TGTGCCAGCAGCAAACTAGCGGGGTATCAACGCAATGAGCAGTTCTTC; cdr3_aa: CASSKLAGYQRNEQFF
j_call: TRBJ2-7; clone_size: .; v_call: TRBV5-1; d_call: .; cdr3_nt: TGCGCCAGCAGCTTGGCCACTAGCACCTACGAGCAGTACTTC; cdr3_aa: CASSLATSTYEQYF
j_call: TRBJ2-7; clone_size: .; v_call: TRBV28; d_call: .; cdr3_nt: TGTGCCAGCAGTCCTTATCGACGCGAGCAGTACTTC; cdr3_aa: CASSPYRREQYF
j_call: TRBJ2-3; clone_size: few; v_call: TRBV7-2; d_call: TRBD1; cdr3_nt: TGTGCCAGCAGGGGGGGGACAGGGAGCACAGATACGCAGTATTTT; cdr3_aa: CASRGGTGSTDTQYF
j_call: TRBJ2-1; clone_size: .; v_call: TRBV5-4; d_call: TRBD2; cdr3_nt: TGTGCCAGCAGCTCGCCTAGCGGGGGGGCCTTGTATGAGCAGTTCTTC; cdr3_aa: CASSSPSGGALYEQFF
j_call: TRBJ1-5; clone_size: .; v_call: TRBV30; d_call: .; cdr3_nt: TGTGCCTGGAGTAGGGTCGGGAGCAATCAGCCCCAGCATTTT; cdr3_aa: CAWSRVGSNQPQHF
j_call: TRBJ1-5; clone_size: few; v_call: TRBV30; d_call: .; cdr3_nt: TGTGCCTGGAGTGTACTTGGGGTTCAGCCCCAGCATTTT; cdr3_aa: CAWSVLGVQPQHF
j_call: TRBJ2-7; clone_size: few; v_call: TRBV28; d_call: TRBD1; cdr3_nt: TGTGCCAGCAGTTCCGGGACAGTCTACGAGCAGTACTTC; cdr3_aa: CASSSGTVYEQYF
j_call: TRBJ1-3; clone_size: few; v_call: TRBV13; d_call: .; cdr3_nt: TGTGCCAGCAGCCCAGGGGCCTTTGGAAACACCATATATTTT; cdr3_aa: CASSPGAFGNTIYF
j_call: TRBJ2-3; clone_size: .; v_call: TRBV29-1; d_call: TRBD1; cdr3_nt: TGCAGCGCCGACCGACAGGGGACAGATACGCAGTATTTT; cdr3_aa: CSADRQGTDTQYF
j_call: TRBJ1-2; clone_size: .; v_call: TRBV9; d_call: .; cdr3_nt: TGTGCCAGCAGCGGGGGACAAATACTCTATGGCTACACCTTC; cdr3_aa: CASSGGQILYGYTF
j_call: TRBJ2-3; clone_size: .; v_call: TRBV30; d_call: .; cdr3_nt: TGTGCCTGGAGTAGGAGTTCTATCACAGATACGCAGTATTTT; cdr3_aa: CAWSRSSITDTQYF
j_call: TRBJ2-3; clone_size: once; v_call: TRBV5-1; d_call: .; cdr3_nt: TGCGCCAGCAGCTTCACAGGACCCGCAGATACGCAGTATTTT; cdr3_aa: CASSFTGPADTQYF
j_call: TRBJ1-2; clone_size: few; v_call: TRBV7-2; d_call: .; cdr3_nt: TGTGCCAGCAGCCCTGGAAGTGGCTACACCTTC; cdr3_aa: CASSPGSGYTF
j_call: TRBJ2-7; clone_size: .; v_call: TRBV5-1; d_call: .; cdr3_nt: TGCGCCAGCAGCCCCCCGAGCTCCTACGAGCAGTACTTC; cdr3_aa: CASSPPSSYEQYF
j_call: TRBJ1-3; clone_size: .; v_call: TRBV5-1; d_call: .; cdr3_nt: TGCGCCAGCAGCTTGGCGCCCGGACACTCTGGAAACACCATATATTTT; cdr3_aa: CASSLAPGHSGNTIYF
j_call: TRBJ1-2; clone_size: .; v_call: TRBV4-3; d_call: TRBD1; cdr3_nt: TGCGCCAGCAGCCAAGAGTTGGGGACAGACGGCTACACCTTC; cdr3_aa: CASSQELGTDGYTF
j_call: TRBJ2-7; clone_size: .; v_call: TRBV4-3; d_call: .; cdr3_nt: TGCGCCAGCAGCCTCTCTAAGGGCAGGGCGAGGGAGCAGTACTTC; cdr3_aa: CASSLSKGRAREQYF
j_call: TRBJ1-1; clone_size: few; v_call: TRBV13; d_call: .; cdr3_nt: TGTGCCAGCAGCCCCGTTCGTCCTGAAGCTTTCTTT; cdr3_aa: CASSPVRPEAFF
j_call: TRBJ2-7; clone_size: few; v_call: TRBV7-2; d_call: .; cdr3_nt: TGTGCCAGCAGCACGGACGGACCCTACGAGCAGTACTTC; cdr3_aa: CASSTDGPYEQYF
j_call: TRBJ2-5; clone_size: few; v_call: TRBV5-1; d_call: TRBD2; cdr3_nt: TGCGCCAGCAGCCCCAGGACTAGCGGGGGGGCCGGGGAGACCCAGTACTTC; cdr3_aa: CASSPRTSGGAGETQYF
j_call: TRBJ1-6; clone_size: few; v_call: TRBV28; d_call: .; cdr3_nt: TGTGCCAGCAGGAGGCACGGATCACCCCTCCACTTT; cdr3_aa: CASRRHGSPLHF
j_call: TRBJ2-5; clone_size: .; v_call: TRBV19; d_call: .; cdr3_nt: TGTGCCAGTAGTATTTTAGGGCTCCAAGAGACCCAGTACTTC; cdr3_aa: CASSILGLQETQYF
j_call: TRBJ1-1; clone_size: few; v_call: TRBV6-5; d_call: TRBD1; cdr3_nt: TGTGCCAGCAGCAGCGGACAGGGTTTGAACACTGAAGCTTTCTTT; cdr3_aa: CASSSGQGLNTEAFF
j_call: TRBJ1-4; clone_size: few; v_call: TRBV30; d_call: .; cdr3_nt: TGTGCCTGGAGCGGACTTGAAAAACTGTTTTTT; cdr3_aa: CAWSGLEKLFF
j_call: TRBJ2-3; clone_size: .; v_call: TRBV5-4; d_call: TRBD2; cdr3_nt: TGTGCCAGCAGCAGGGGACTAGCGGGAGTGTCAGATACGCAGTATTTT; cdr3_aa: CASSRGLAGVSDTQYF
j_call: TRBJ2-1; clone_size: few; v_call: TRBV2; d_call: .; cdr3_nt: TGTGCCAGCAGTGAACTCACTTCGGCCAATGAGCAGTTCTTC; cdr3_aa: CASSELTSANEQFF
j_call: TRBJ2-5; clone_size: .; v_call: TRBV30; d_call: .; cdr3_nt: TGTGCCTGGAGTGGAGGGGTAAGGGCGGGGGCCCTCCAAGAGACCCAGTACTTC; cdr3_aa: CAWSGGVRAGALQETQYF
j_call: TRBJ2-3; clone_size: once; v_call: TRBV5-6; d_call: TRBD2; cdr3_nt: TGTGCCAGCAGCTCCGGGAGCGGGAGGGTATTAGAGGATACGCAGTATTTT; cdr3_aa: CASSSGSGRVLEDTQYF
j_call: TRBJ1-6; clone_size: .; v_call: TRBV4-2; d_call: .; cdr3_nt: TGTGCCAGCAGTTTAGTCTCACCCCTCCACTTT; cdr3_aa: CASSLVSPLHF
j_call: TRBJ1-1; clone_size: few; v_call: TRBV6-5; d_call: .; cdr3_nt: TGTGCCAGCAGTTACAGCTTCCGGGGGGTGAACACTGAAGCTTTCTTT; cdr3_aa: CASSYSFRGVNTEAFF
j_call: TRBJ1-2; clone_size: .; v_call: TRBV2; d_call: .; cdr3_nt: TGTGCCACCCGGAAGGAGACGGGTGGCTACACCTTC; cdr3_aa: CATRKETGGYTF
j_call: TRBJ2-1; clone_size: few; v_call: TRBV28; d_call: .; cdr3_nt: TGTGCCAGCAGTGGTTACGGTGAGCAGTTCTTC; cdr3_aa: CASSGYGEQFF
j_call: TRBJ1-5; clone_size: few; v_call: TRBV29-1; d_call: .; cdr3_nt: TGCAGCGTTAGCGCCGGGGCCAGGCAGGACAATCAGCCCCAGCATTTT; cdr3_aa: CSVSAGARQDNQPQHF
j_call: TRBJ2-6; clone_size: once; v_call: TRBV18; d_call: TRBD1; cdr3_nt: TGTGCCAGCTCCCGGACAGGGGGCGCCGCCGGGGCCAACGTCCTGACTTTC; cdr3_aa: CASSRTGGAAGANVLTF
j_call: TRBJ2-7; clone_size: .; v_call: TRBV27; d_call: .; cdr3_nt: TGTGCCACCGCAACACCATGGGACGGGACCAACTACGAGCAGTACTTC; cdr3_aa: CATATPWDGTNYEQYF
j_call: TRBJ2-7; clone_size: .; v_call: TRBV21-1; d_call: .; cdr3_nt: TGTGCCAGCAGCAAATTAAGGGGGTCCTACGAGCAGTACTTC; cdr3_aa: CASSKLRGSYEQYF
j_call: TRBJ2-3; clone_size: few; v_call: TRBV20-1; d_call: .; cdr3_nt: TGCAGTGCTCTAGGTATAGATACGCAGTATTTT; cdr3_aa: CSALGIDTQYF
j_call: TRBJ1-3; clone_size: .; v_call: TRBV20-1; d_call: .; cdr3_nt: TGCAGTGCTTCGGGGGGGAACACCATATATTTT; cdr3_aa: CSASGGNTIYF
j_call: TRBJ2-3; clone_size: few; v_call: TRBV30; d_call: .; cdr3_nt: TGTGCCTGGAGTGGAGCCCTAGGACAGAATACAGATACGCAGTATTTT; cdr3_aa: CAWSGALGQNTDTQYF
j_call: TRBJ2-1; clone_size: few; v_call: TRBV6-1; d_call: TRBD1; cdr3_nt: TGTGCCAGCAGTGAATACCAGATCGGACAGGGGTACAATGAGCAGTTCTTC; cdr3_aa: CASSEYQIGQGYNEQFF
j_call: TRBJ1-1; clone_size: .; v_call: TRBV19; d_call: .; cdr3_nt: TGTGCCAGTAGTACCACCTCGGGGACGGCTTTCTTT; cdr3_aa: CASSTTSGTAFF
j_call: TRBJ2-7; clone_size: few; v_call: TRBV6-5; d_call: .; cdr3_nt: TGTGCCAGCGGATTCTCCTACGAGCAGTACTTC; cdr3_aa: CASGFSYEQYF
j_call: TRBJ1-1; clone_size: .; v_call: TRBV10-3; d_call: .; cdr3_nt: TGTGCCATGGGACGGAATCCCACTGAAGCTTTCTTT; cdr3_aa: CAMGRNPTEAFF
j_call: TRBJ2-1; clone_size: few; v_call: TRBV6-1; d_call: .; cdr3_nt: TGTGCCAGTTCCAGGGGCACTAGTCTCCTGAATGAGCAGTTCTTC; cdr3_aa: CASSRGTSLLNEQFF
j_call: TRBJ1-5; clone_size: .; v_call: TRBV30; d_call: .; cdr3_nt: TGTGCCTGGAGTTCCGGGACACCTAGCAATCAGCCCCAGCATTTT; cdr3_aa: CAWSSGTPSNQPQHF